Listed below are T cell receptor beta chains from one sample, sequenced in a study of cytomegalovirus exposure and HLA in healthy donors. Assay: immunoSEQ multiplex PCR; the TCRdb copy retains only in-frame clones and omits some. Of about 93,000 clones listed, about two thirds were seen once; the top ten hold 5.5% to 6.5%. Sequenced input: PBMCs. The receptor set was obtained from a boy between 10 and 17 years old in good health and CMV-seropositive. Each CDR3 is given with its conserved first and last residue. A D gene is named only where the DNA matches it firmly. Clone size, where shown, is once, few, many, or a class for clones that have expanded.

j_call | d_call | clone_size | v_call | cdr3_nt | cdr3_aa
TRBJ1-2 | - | - | TRBV2 | TGTGCCAGCAGTGCCCAGGGCTATGGCTACACCTTC | CASSAQGYGYTF
TRBJ1-1 | - | - | TRBV29-1 | TGCAGCGCAAAGACAGCAACGGGTGCTGAAGCTTTCTTT | CSAKTATGAEAFF
TRBJ2-3 | - | - | TRBV7-9 | TGTGCCAGCAGCTTTGTGGGAGCGGATACGCAGTATTTT | CASSFVGADTQYF
TRBJ1-2 | - | - | TRBV30 | TGTGCCTGGAGTTCAGGGCTTAAATATGGCTACACCTTC | CAWSSGLKYGYTF
TRBJ2-3 | - | - | TRBV6-1 | TGTGCCAGCATTCAGAAGATCACAGATACGCAGTATTTT | CASIQKITDTQYF
TRBJ2-7 | - | - | TRBV5-6 | TGTGCCAGCACAGACAGTTCCTACGAGCAGTACTTC | CASTDSSYEQYF
TRBJ1-6 | TRBD1 | few | TRBV27 | TGTGCCAGCAGTTACAACGGGACAGGGACCTCCTATAATTCACCCCTCCACTTT | CASSYNGTGTSYNSPLHF
TRBJ1-2 | - | - | TRBV6-4 | TGTGCCAGCAGTGAAGAGGTTGGAAGGGGCTACACCTTC | CASSEEVGRGYTF
TRBJ2-1 | TRBD2 | - | TRBV2 | TGTGCCAGCATCGGAGGGGCGGGGGGGCCCTACAATGAGCAGTTCTTC | CASIGGAGGPYNEQFF
TRBJ2-1 | TRBD1 | few | TRBV6-5 | TGTGCCAGCACTCCGGACAGGGATCGCTACAATGAGCAGTTCTTC | CASTPDRDRYNEQFF
TRBJ1-4 | - | - | TRBV9 | TGTGCCAGCAGCAAAGAGGGCTTGGGGAATGAAAAACTGTTTTTT | CASSKEGLGNEKLFF
TRBJ2-1 | TRBD2 | once | TRBV9 | TGTGCCAGCAGCGAGAGGGGCGCGGGTAGCGGGAGCTCTTACAATGAGCAGTTCTTC | CASSERGAGSGSSYNEQFF
TRBJ1-1 | TRBD1 | few | TRBV6-5 | TGTGCCAGCAGTCCTGTCCCGGGACAGGGTTGGGCTTTCTTT | CASSPVPGQGWAFF
TRBJ2-7 | - | - | TRBV23-1 | TGCGCCAGCAGTCCCCGCACCAGCTCCTACGAGCAGTACTTC | CASSPRTSSYEQYF
TRBJ1-4 | TRBD1 | few | TRBV14 | TGTGCCAGCAGCCAACCTTTAGACAGGGGAAGGGAAAAACTGTTTTTT | CASSQPLDRGREKLFF
TRBJ2-5 | TRBD2 | - | TRBV6-6 | TGTGCCAGCAGTTCACGGACTAGCGGGACGGAGACCCAGTACTTC | CASSSRTSGTETQYF
TRBJ2-7 | TRBD2 | - | TRBV5-4 | TGTGCCAGCACTACAGGGACTAGCGGGACGGGCTACGAGCAGTACTTC | CASTTGTSGTGYEQYF
TRBJ2-1 | TRBD1 | - | TRBV7-8 | TGTGCCAGCAGCCGGGACAGGGGCCAGTACAATGAGCAGTTCTTC | CASSRDRGQYNEQFF
TRBJ1-2 | - | - | TRBV6-1 | TGTGCCAGCAGTGAAATCAGTATCAGTTCCTATGGCTACACCTTC | CASSEISISSYGYTF
TRBJ1-4 | TRBD1 | - | TRBV5-1 | TGCGCCAGCAGCTCCGACAGGGGCCTTAATGAAAAACTGTTTTTT | CASSSDRGLNEKLFF
TRBJ1-4 | - | - | TRBV9 | TGTGCCAGCAGCGTAACAGATAATGAAAAACTGTTTTTT | CASSVTDNEKLFF
TRBJ1-1 | - | - | TRBV2 | TGTGCCAGCAGTGAAGACGGACAGACTTACACTGAAGCTTTCTTT | CASSEDGQTYTEAFF
TRBJ1-6 | TRBD1 | - | TRBV5-1 | TGCGCCAGCAGCTTGGCCGGGGACAGGGCGCTATCACCCCTCCACTTT | CASSLAGDRALSPLHF
TRBJ1-6 | - | - | TRBV4-1 | TGCGCCAGCAGCCAGGGGAGCGTTAATTCACCCCTCCACTTT | CASSQGSVNSPLHF